The clone carrying this T cell receptor (beta chain) came up many times. TCRdb recomputed calls from the 5' RACE reads with MiXCR, one row per CDR3 protein. This sample carries hundreds of thousands of distinct CDR3 sequences, 15% to 20% of them seen once, and the ten largest clones take 20% to 25%. These data originate in a study of T-cell memory formation after mild COVID-19. This TCR was sampled from a young man who had mild COVID-19 (a few samples of this study predate the infection). Cell type and time point are not known. The sample comprised PBMCs or a T cell subset sorted from them (not recorded which).

CDR3 in amino acids: CASSQGPASNYGYTF. The CDR3 DNA sequence: TGCGCCAGCAGCCAAGGACCAGCGTCTAACTATGGCTACACCTTC. The chain links TRBV4-3 to TRBJ1-2; no clear D gene. V lost 1 base to trimming and J lost 0 bases, with 9 bases between them. The length of the CDR3 is 15 residues. Germline V gene data show CDR1 as LGHNA and CDR2 as YSLEER.